This T cell receptor beta chain was profiled in a study of shared clonotypes between healthy human individuals. Study-level information: Researchers assigned three CD4 naive, three CD4 memory, two CD8 naive and one CD8 memory plate to each donor.

The germline V gene encodes CDR1 SQVTM and CDR2 ANQGSEA. Trimming took 7 bases from V and 2 from J; bases not matched to a gene: 9. The CDR3 has 14 amino acids. The donors, healthy adults who were HIV-negative, had experienced no recent acute infections or vaccinations. About this clone itself: The antigen remains undetermined.

Findings and caveats of the study: Shared across a handful of donors were roughly 5% of the naive CD4 clonotypes. Only blood underwent sampling, and tissue repertoires likely differ.

Data came from immunoSEQ multiplex PCR; TCRdb stores just in-frame clones and leaves some out. The sample carries roughly 1.4 million clones, approximately 98.5% recorded once. This chain links TRBV29-1 with TRBJ2-3; 7 bases agree with TRBD1. The sequence was obtained from a man aged 25 to 40 in good health. Sequencing input: naive CD4+ T cells sorted from blood. The subset is: CD45RA+ positively selected. This CDR3 is CSARGTANTDTQYF. CDR3 in DNA: TGCAGCGCTAGGGGGACAGCGAACACAGATACGCAGTATTTT.